The rows below give T cell receptor beta chains drawn from one sample of a study of blood T cell repertoires in COVID-19. Profiling relied on immunoSEQ multiplex PCR, and the TCRdb table lists in-frame clones only, not all of them. This sample has some 49,000 clones; 65% to 90% occur once, and the top ten carry about 2.9%. The source material was peripheral blood. The source of these receptors is a woman aged 60-75 years with acute or convalescent COVID-19. Each CDR3 is given with its conserved first and last residue. Each record gives: J gene, V gene, clone size, D gene, CDR3 protein, CDR3 DNA. D genes are given only for firm matches. Size is omitted from some rows. Given values are once, few, many or a class for expanded clones.

J: TRBJ2-3; V: TRBV9; size: NA; D: NA; CDR3: CASSATGVFTDTQYF; DNA: TGTGCCAGCAGCGCTACAGGAGTTTTCACAGATACGCAGTATTTT
J: TRBJ2-2; V: TRBV6-5; size: once; D: NA; CDR3: CASREGAGLTGELFF; DNA: TGTGCCAGCAGGGAGGGGGCAGGGTTGACCGGGGAGCTGTTTTTT
J: TRBJ2-4; V: TRBV27; size: NA; D: NA; CDR3: CASRPTSRNIQYF; DNA: TGTGCCAGCCGACCGACTAGTCGAAACATTCAGTACTTC
J: TRBJ2-3; V: TRBV6-5; size: NA; D: TRBD2; CDR3: CASSYSTSGSHDTQYF; DNA: TGTGCCAGCAGTTACTCGACTAGCGGGAGTCATGATACGCAGTATTTT
J: TRBJ1-3; V: TRBV7-3; size: NA; D: NA; CDR3: CASRLTGSVSGNTIYF; DNA: TGTGCCAGCAGGCTCACGGGATCCGTATCTGGAAACACCATATATTTT
J: TRBJ1-1; V: TRBV6-2/TRBV6-3; size: NA; D: TRBD1; CDR3: CASSQGAEAFF; DNA: TGTGCCAGCAGCCAGGGGGCTGAAGCTTTCTTT
J: TRBJ1-6; V: TRBV11-2; size: NA; D: TRBD1; CDR3: CASSSRDRGVRVSSPLHF; DNA: TGTGCCAGCAGCTCCCGGGACAGGGGCGTGCGGGTGTCTTCACCCCTCCACTTT
J: TRBJ2-6; V: TRBV12-5; size: NA; D: NA; CDR3: CASALVSAGANVLTF; DNA: TGTGCTAGTGCCTTAGTGTCTGCTGGGGCCAACGTCCTGACTTTC
J: TRBJ1-5; V: TRBV3-1/TRBV3-2; size: NA; D: TRBD1; CDR3: CASSYRGNLPQHF; DNA: TGTGCCAGCAGCTACAGGGGAAACTTGCCCCAGCATTTT
J: TRBJ1-3; V: TRBV29-1; size: NA; D: NA; CDR3: CSVELNNSGNTIYF; DNA: TGCAGCGTTGAATTGAACAACTCTGGAAACACCATATATTTT
J: TRBJ1-2; V: TRBV29-1; size: NA; D: NA; CDR3: CSVEADGNYVGYTF; DNA: TGCAGCGTTGAGGCGGACGGGAACTATGTTGGCTACACCTTC
J: TRBJ1-4; V: TRBV10-3; size: NA; D: NA; CDR3: CAIGSDNEKLFF; DNA: TGTGCCATCGGCAGCGATAATGAAAAACTGTTTTTT
J: TRBJ2-7; V: TRBV2; size: NA; D: TRBD2; CDR3: CASSERRHLAGGGEQYF; DNA: TGTGCCAGCAGTGAACGTAGGCACTTAGCGGGAGGAGGCGAGCAGTACTTC
J: TRBJ2-2; V: TRBV7-8; size: NA; D: TRBD1; CDR3: CASSFGTGTNTGELFF; DNA: TGTGCCAGCAGCTTTGGGACAGGGACGAACACCGGGGAGCTGTTTTTT
J: TRBJ1-1; V: TRBV7-9; size: NA; D: NA; CDR3: CASSLLAGVDVFF; DNA: TGTGCCAGCAGCTTATTAGCCGGAGTGGATGTTTTCTTT
J: TRBJ2-7; V: TRBV7-3; size: NA; D: NA; CDR3: CASSLVPGDEQYF; DNA: TGTGCCAGCAGCTTAGTTCCGGGTGACGAGCAGTACTTC
J: TRBJ2-1; V: TRBV14; size: once; D: NA; CDR3: CASSQRERLDEQFF; DNA: TGTGCCAGCAGCCAAAGGGAGCGATTGGATGAGCAGTTCTTC
J: TRBJ2-1; V: TRBV7-8; size: NA; D: TRBD1; CDR3: CASSLYVVVTGQGASNEQFF; DNA: TGTGCCAGCAGCTTATATGTCGTTGTGACGGGACAGGGGGCGTCCAATGAGCAGTTCTTC
J: TRBJ2-1; V: TRBV5-1; size: NA; D: NA; CDR3: CASSSESEIANNEQFF; DNA: TGCGCCAGCAGCTCCGAGTCCGAAATTGCTAACAATGAGCAGTTCTTC
J: TRBJ1-5; V: TRBV7-8; size: NA; D: NA; CDR3: CASSLRLRREVNQPQHF; DNA: TGTGCCAGCAGCTTACGGCTTCGCCGGGAGGTCAATCAGCCCCAGCATTTT
J: TRBJ1-2; V: TRBV5-6; size: once; D: TRBD1; CDR3: CASSATGGIGGYTF; DNA: TGTGCCAGCAGCGCGACAGGGGGTATAGGTGGCTACACCTTC
J: TRBJ1-2; V: TRBV18; size: NA; D: TRBD1; CDR3: CASSLPQGNYGYTF; DNA: TGTGCCAGCTCCCTACCACAGGGGAACTATGGCTACACCTTC
J: TRBJ1-2; V: TRBV12-3/TRBV12-4; size: few; D: NA; CDR3: CASSTTYYGYTF; DNA: TGTGCCAGCAGCACTACCTACTATGGCTACACCTTC
J: TRBJ2-5; V: TRBV3-1/TRBV3-2; size: NA; D: NA; CDR3: CASSQVVLSVETQYF; DNA: TGTGCCAGCAGCCAAGTGGTTCTTAGCGTAGAGACCCAGTACTTC
J: TRBJ2-7; V: TRBV27; size: NA; D: TRBD1; CDR3: CASSYRGREQYF; DNA: TGTGCCAGCAGTTACAGGGGTCGCGAGCAGTACTTC
J: TRBJ1-2; V: TRBV7-9; size: NA; D: NA; CDR3: CASSPAGDGVNYGYTF; DNA: TGTGCCAGCAGCCCAGCGGGGGACGGGGTTAACTATGGCTACACCTTC
J: TRBJ1-1; V: TRBV30; size: NA; D: NA; CDR3: CAWSVRPPVNTEAFF; DNA: TGTGCCTGGAGTGTACGTCCCCCAGTGAACACTGAAGCTTTCTTT
J: TRBJ1-1; V: TRBV7-8; size: NA; D: NA; CDR3: CASSSRPGGVGAFF; DNA: TGTGCCAGCAGCTCTAGACCCGGTGGAGTGGGAGCTTTCTTT
J: TRBJ1-3; V: TRBV6-5; size: NA; D: TRBD1; CDR3: CASSPGTARRTIYF; DNA: TGTGCCAGCAGTCCCGGGACAGCACGGCGGACCATATATTTT
J: TRBJ1-3; V: TRBV7-9; size: few; D: NA; CDR3: CASGSSGNTIYF; DNA: TGTGCCAGCGGCAGTTCGGGAAACACCATATATTTT
J: TRBJ1-1; V: TRBV28; size: NA; D: NA; CDR3: CASGRAPTEAFF; DNA: TGTGCCAGCGGGAGGGCCCCGACTGAAGCTTTCTTT
J: TRBJ2-1; V: TRBV30; size: NA; D: NA; CDR3: CAWSVSSNEQFF; DNA: TGTGCCTGGAGTGTAAGCTCCAATGAGCAGTTCTTC
J: TRBJ2-5; V: TRBV5-1; size: once; D: TRBD1; CDR3: CASSRQSRDRAETQYF; DNA: TGCGCCAGCAGCCGGCAATCCCGGGACAGGGCTGAGACCCAGTACTTC
J: TRBJ2-7; V: TRBV2; size: NA; D: TRBD2; CDR3: CASGRGLAGTYEQYF; DNA: TGTGCCAGTGGGAGGGGACTAGCGGGGACCTACGAGCAGTACTTC
J: TRBJ2-3; V: TRBV29-1; size: NA; D: TRBD1; CDR3: CSARGTGSTDTQYF; DNA: TGCAGCGCAAGGGGGACAGGGAGCACAGATACGCAGTATTTT
J: TRBJ2-1; V: TRBV7-8; size: NA; D: TRBD2; CDR3: CASRLAGRSYNEQFF; DNA: TGTGCCAGCAGACTAGCGGGGCGCTCCTACAATGAGCAGTTCTTC
J: TRBJ2-1; V: TRBV27; size: NA; D: TRBD1; CDR3: CASSFRGPRVRQFF; DNA: TGTGCCAGCAGTTTCAGGGGGCCCCGGGTACGGCAGTTCTTC
J: TRBJ1-2; V: TRBV19; size: NA; D: TRBD1; CDR3: CASSMTGKSNYGYTF; DNA: TGTGCCAGTAGTATGACAGGGAAGTCTAACTATGGCTACACCTTC
J: TRBJ1-2; V: TRBV2; size: NA; D: TRBD1; CDR3: CASRGTELPYGYTF; DNA: TGTGCCAGCAGGGGGACAGAGCTTCCCTATGGCTACACCTTC
J: TRBJ1-5; V: TRBV19; size: NA; D: TRBD1; CDR3: CASSRDRGSNQPQHF; DNA: TGTGCCAGTAGTCGGGACAGGGGAAGCAATCAGCCCCAGCATTTT
J: TRBJ1-3; V: TRBV19; size: NA; D: NA; CDR3: CASRRDSAGNTIYF; DNA: TGTGCCAGTAGACGGGACTCCGCTGGAAACACCATATATTTT
J: TRBJ1-1; V: TRBV11-2; size: few; D: NA; CDR3: CASSLESGGHTEAFF; DNA: TGTGCCAGCAGCTTAGAATCCGGGGGTCACACTGAAGCTTTCTTT
J: TRBJ1-5; V: TRBV2; size: NA; D: NA; CDR3: CASSDSVGGGPQHF; DNA: TGTGCCAGCAGTGACTCAGTCGGCGGAGGGCCCCAGCATTTT
J: TRBJ1-1; V: TRBV6-5; size: NA; D: NA; CDR3: CASSSARDNTEAFF; DNA: TGTGCCAGCAGTTCGGCCAGGGATAACACTGAAGCTTTCTTT
J: TRBJ2-1; V: TRBV27; size: NA; D: NA; CDR3: CASSLTGKDYNEQFF; DNA: TGTGCCAGCAGCTTGACAGGAAAGGACTACAATGAGCAGTTCTTC